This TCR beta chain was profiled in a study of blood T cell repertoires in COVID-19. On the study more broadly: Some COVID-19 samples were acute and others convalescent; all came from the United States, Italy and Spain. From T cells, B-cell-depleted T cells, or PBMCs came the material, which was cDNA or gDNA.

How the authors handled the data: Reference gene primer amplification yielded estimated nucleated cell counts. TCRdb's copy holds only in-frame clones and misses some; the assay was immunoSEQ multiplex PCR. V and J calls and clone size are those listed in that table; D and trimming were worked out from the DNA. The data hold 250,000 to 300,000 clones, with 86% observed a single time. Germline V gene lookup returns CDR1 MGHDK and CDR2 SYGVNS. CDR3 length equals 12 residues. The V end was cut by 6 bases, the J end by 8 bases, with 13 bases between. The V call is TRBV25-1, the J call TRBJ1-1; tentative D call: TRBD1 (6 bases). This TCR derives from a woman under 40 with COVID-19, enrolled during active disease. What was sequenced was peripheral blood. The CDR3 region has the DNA TGTGCCAGCAGGGGGGGGGCTGCCGAAGCTTTCTTT. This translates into CASRGGAAEAFF.